These 16 T cell receptor beta chains share one sample of origin, sequenced in a study of OX40 agonist ivuxolimab in advanced cancers. Data came from immunoSEQ multiplex PCR; TCRdb stores just in-frame clones and leaves some out. The sample shows some 66,000 clones, around 88% of them seen only once. The specimen was CD4+ or CD8+ T cells sorted from blood, collected in a trial of the OX40 agonist ivuxolimab. The receptors shown here come from an adult with an advanced solid tumor such as melanoma, head and neck, liver or kidney cancer.

V gene TRBV19 combines with J gene TRBJ1-2; TRBD1 matches at 7 bases. V was pared by 1 base and J by 6 bases, with 5 bases of the junction left unmatched. The CDR3 runs 14 residues. Germline CDR1 and CDR2: LNHDA and SQIVND (reference sequence). CDR3 protein: CASSIGQGLNGYTF. CDR3 nucleotides: TGTGCCAGTAGTATAGGACAGGGTTTGAATGGCTACACCTTC.

The chain recombines TRBV18 with TRBJ1-1, with D possibly matching TRBD1 (5 bases). Germline CDR1 reads KGHSH; CDR2 reads LQKENI. Trimming cost V 1 base and J 4 bases, with 22 bases left between them. The CDR3 totals 18 residues. Here the CDR3 reads CASSPQELYISRATEAFF. DNA for the CDR3: TGTGCCAGCTCACCACAGGAGTTGTATATAAGCAGGGCCACTGAAGCTTTCTTT.

The genes are TRBV5-5 and TRBJ1-1; the D is unclear. Trimming took off 2 bases at V and 2 bases at J, with 7 bases between the two ends. The CDR3 runs 13 residues. CDR1 is SGHKS, CDR2 YYEKEE, per germline (reference sequence). The CDR3 reads CASSLVSNTEAFF. CDR3 sequence (DNA): TGTGCCAGCAGCTTAGTCTCTAACACTGAAGCTTTCTTT.

This clone came up once. The chain employs TRBV27 and TRBJ1-6; 11 nucleotides agree with TRBD1. Per germline, CDR1 MNHEY and CDR2 SMNVEV (reference sequence). CDR3 length equals 16 residues. The J segment lost 9 bases and the V segment lost 6 bases, leaving 10 bases of the junction unmatched. In nucleotides, the CDR3 is TGTGCCAGCAGCTCAAATCCGGGACAGGGGGGTTCACCCCTCCACTTT. Protein product: CASSSNPGQGGSPLHF.

This sequence joins TRBV10-1 and TRBJ2-3; tentatively, D is TRBD1 (6 bases). V lost 2 bases, J lost 0 bases, and 12 bases lay in between. The CDR3 extends over 16 amino acids. Germline values: CDR1 WNHNN, CDR2 SYGVQD (reference sequence). Here the CDR3 DNA reads TGCGCCAGCAGTGAGGGACAGTCCTCTAGCACAGATACGCAGTATTTT. Amino acid sequence: CASSEGQSSSTDTQYF.

The V gene is TRBV5-1, the J gene TRBJ2-7, with D uncertain. Trimming cost V 4 bases and J 2 bases, with 19 bases left between them. The germline V gene has CDR1 SGHRS and CDR2 YFSETQ. The CDR3 runs to 16 residues. The CDR3 DNA follows: TGCGCCAGCAGCCAAGCTCTAACCGACAATCCCTACGAGCAGTACTTC. Residues: CASSQALTDNPYEQYF.

V gene TRBV5-1 combines with J gene TRBJ1-4; D unresolved. Germline CDR1 and CDR2: SGHRS and YFSETQ. This CDR3 contains 15 residues. With 2 bases removed from V and 0 bases from J, the gap between germline ends came to 8 bases. The CDR3 is CASSFYLATNEKLFF. The CDR3 nucleotides are TGCGCCAGCAGCTTCTATCTTGCAACTAATGAAAAACTGTTTTTT.

This clone has a single count. The chain carries TRBV7-8 and TRBJ2-3; possible D gene TRBD1, 6 bases. Germline CDR1 and CDR2: SGHVS and FQNEAQ. The V end lost 1 base, the J end lost 0 bases, and 8 bases lay between the germline ends. This CDR3 region has 15 residues. In nucleotides, the CDR3 is TGTGCCAGCAGCTTAGGCAGGGGAAGCACAGATACGCAGTATTTT. It yields the protein CASSLGRGSTDTQYF.

This clone occurred once. The J gene is TRBJ2-3, the V gene TRBV4-2; no reliable D call. The CDR3 extends over 15 amino acids. Trimming shortened V by 1 base and J by 8 bases, and 16 bases separated the two germline ends. The V gene's germline CDR1 is LGHNA and CDR2 YNFKEQ. The CDR3 here is CASSQVVERAGTQYF. CDR3 sequence (DNA): TGTGCCAGCAGCCAAGTGGTTGAAAGGGCAGGTACGCAGTATTTT.

On this clone itself: The junction departs from germline at one end; a sequencing error may be responsible. The chain links TRBV7-7 to TRBJ2-1; TRBD2 agrees at 10 bases. Germline V CDR1 and CDR2: SSHAT, FNYEAQ (reference sequence). The CDR3 is 13 amino acids. CDR3 amino acids: CASSSSGGNEQFF. CDR3 nucleotide sequence: TGTGCTAGCAGCTCTAGCGGGGGCAATGAGCAGTTCTTC. Based on the CDR3 plus reference TRBV7-7 and TRBJ2-1, the full variable domain is GAGVSQSPRYKVTKRGQDVTLRCDPISSHATLYWYQQALGQGPEFLTYFNYEAQPDKSGLPSDRFSAERPEGSISTLTIQRTEQRDSAMYRCASSSSGGNEQFFGPGTRLTVL.

This clone was detected once. The J gene is TRBJ2-5, the V gene TRBV11-2; 7 nucleotides agree with TRBD1. After removal of 5 bases from V and 3 bases from J, the junction contained 3 bases not matched to a gene. This CDR3 has 13 amino acids. CDR1 SGHAT and CDR2 FQNNGV come from the germline V gene. Here the CDR3 DNA reads TGTGCCAGCAGCCGCGACAGGGAAGAGACCCAGTACTTC. It is translated as CASSRDREETQYF.

V is TRBV27 and J is TRBJ1-5; D gene uncertain. CDR3 length equals 13 residues. V lost 5 bases and J 7 bases, leaving 12 bases between the germline ends. Looked up from germline, CDR1 is MNHEY and CDR2 is SMNVEV (reference sequence). The CDR3 spells CASSQGWEQPQHF. The CDR3 DNA follows: TGTGCCAGCAGTCAAGGGTGGGAACAGCCCCAGCATTTT.

This chain uses TRBV7-2 with TRBJ2-2, with D tentatively TRBD1 (5 bases). The CDR3 contains 14 residues. V dropped 3 bases and J dropped 7 bases, with 12 bases sitting between them. CDR1 SGHTA and CDR2 FQGNSA come from the germline V gene. The CDR3 loop is CASSFLPQGGELFF. CDR3 sequence (DNA): TGTGCCAGCAGCTTTCTCCCGCAGGGCGGGGAGCTGTTTTTT.

The chain combines TRBV5-6 with TRBJ2-5; either TRBD1 or TRBD2 may fit D (5 bases each). The CDR3 consists of 14 residues. V was clipped by 0 bases and J by 5 bases, with 11 bases between them. Germline values: CDR1 SGHDT, CDR2 YYEEEE. The CDR3 is CASSLVWGGETQYF. The CDR3, as DNA: TGTGCCAGCAGCTTGGTTTGGGGCGGGGAGACCCAGTACTTC.

V and J are TRBV7-2 and TRBJ1-1; 9 nucleotides agree with TRBD1. This CDR3 contains 15 residues. In germline, CDR1 is SGHTA, CDR2 FQGNSA. V trimming: 5 bases; J trimming: 0 bases; junction bases outside the gene matches: 4. The CDR3 spells CASSLGTGMNTEAFF. CDR3 nucleotides: TGTGCCAGCAGCCTGGGGACAGGGATGAACACTGAAGCTTTCTTT.

V is TRBV19 and J is TRBJ1-5, with 8 positions matching TRBD1. Germline CDR1 and CDR2: LNHDA and SQIVND (reference sequence). With V trimmed by 7 bases and J by 5 bases, 7 bases remained unmatched. The CDR3 totals 14 residues. Written as DNA, the CDR3 is TGTGCCAGTAAGGACAGGGCAGGCGATCAGCCCCAGCATTTT. Translation: CASKDRAGDQPQHF. Complete variable domain (other parts from reference TRBV19 and TRBJ1-5): DGGITQSPKYLFRKEGQNVTLSCEQNLNHDAMYWYRQDPGQGLRLIYYSQIVNDFQKGDIAEGYSVSREKKESFPLTVTSAQKNPTAFYLCASKDRAGDQPQHFGDGTRLSIL.